This T cell receptor beta chain is drawn from a study of CD8+CD57+ T cells in acquired aplastic anemia. The sequenced patients had an expansion of CD8+CD57+ cells seen by flow cytometry. TCR beta VDJ and CDR3 profiles were obtained from a genomic DNA template. TCRdb reprocessed the reads via MiXCR and lists one record per CDR3 protein. Here the sample spans under 200,000 distinct CDR3 sequences, 71% being singletons. V lost 5 bases and J lost 8; bases outside the gene matches: 7. Germline CDR1 reads MGHDK; CDR2 reads SYGVNS. The CDR3 runs 14 residues. The V and J genes are TRBV25-1 and TRBJ2-1; 9 positions match TRBD1. The source of this sequence is a human donor with aplastic anemia. The sequenced sample was sorted CD4+, CD8+, or CD8+CD57+ T cells (not recorded which) from PBMCs. The CDR3 is CASSTSTGGYEQFF. The CDR3 bases are TGTGCCAGCAGTACATCAACAGGGGGCTATGAGCAGTTCTTC. The entire variable domain, with the rest obtained from reference TRBV25-1 and TRBJ2-1, is as follows: EADIYQTPRYLVIGTGKKITLECSQTMGHDKMYWYQQDPGMELHLIHYSYGVNSTEKGDLSSESTVSRIRTEHFPLTLESARPSHTSQYLCASSTSTGGYEQFFGPGTRLTVL.